The entry that follows covers one T cell receptor beta chain sequence. Its antigen is unidentified. The method was immunoSEQ multiplex PCR; TCRdb's version includes in-frame clones alone and lacks a portion of them. The sample includes tens of thousands of clones, around 85% seen only once; the top ten take around 15%. Trimming stripped 3 bases from V and 5 bases from J, with 7 bases between. Germline loops: CDR1 SQVTM, CDR2 ANQGSEA. The CDR3 runs 11 residues. This entry is derived from a study of T cell clones after liver transplantation. Study-wide context: Standard immunosuppression, with no induction, continued until 12-24 months after transplant. General study findings and limits: Compared with third party-reactive sequences, donor-reactive ones declined more, independent of withdrawal success.

The clonotype was recovered from a human patient who received a liver transplant. The graft donor may have contributed some T cells. The sequencing here drew on CD8+ T cells from blood, taken 12 months after liver transplant. The J gene is TRBJ1-1, the V gene TRBV29-1; D gene uncertain. In DNA form, the CDR3 reads TGCAGCGTTGATAGTCAAACTGAAGCTTTCTTT. This translates into CSVDSQTEAFF. The complete variable domain, with remaining parts taken from reference TRBV29-1 and TRBJ1-1, reads SAVISQKPSRDICQRGTSLTIQCQVDSQVTMMFWYRQQPGQSLTLIATANQGSEATYESGFVIDKFPISRPNLTFSTLTVSNMSPEDSSIYLCSVDSQTEAFFGQGTRLTVV.